This paragraph reports one TCR beta chain. Seattle patients were enrolled while actively infected and followed longitudinally. This sample is part of a study of blood T cell repertoires in COVID-19. On the study more broadly: Researchers got acute and convalescent COVID-19 samples from the United States, Italy and Spain. Sample material is recorded as cDNA or gDNA derived from T cells, B-cell-depleted T cells, or PBMCs.

V was clipped by 3 bases and J by 5 bases; unmatched bases: 5. Looked up from germline, CDR1 is SGHVS and CDR2 is FQNEAQ. The CDR3 totals 14 residues. Under the authors' procedure: The assay estimated nucleated cells by amplifying reference gene primers. The repertoire was sequenced with immunoSEQ multiplex PCR; TCRdb's copy has only in-frame clones and lacks some. V and J calls and clone size are those listed in that table; D and trimming were worked out from the DNA. The sample holds roughly 500,000 clones; 89% are singletons and the top ten take roughly 1%. The receptor comes from a man in his late teens or twenties with COVID-19, enrolled during active disease. Sequencing was carried out using peripheral blood. This chain links TRBV7-8 with TRBJ2-7; 9 bases align to TRBD1. The CDR3 nucleotides are TGTGCCAGCAGCTTCCATAGGACAGGGGACGAGCAGTACTTC. This encodes CASSFHRTGDEQYF.